This TCR beta chain was sequenced during a study of blood T cell repertoires in COVID-19. About the research overall: Sites in the United States, Italy and Spain provided acute and convalescent COVID-19 samples. Nucleic acid was either cDNA or gDNA, and it came from T cells, B-cell-depleted T cells, or PBMCs.

Per the study methods: Quantification of nucleated cells was approximated via reference gene primer amplification. Some clones are missing from TCRdb's copy, which holds only in-frame ones; the method was immunoSEQ multiplex PCR. From that table come the V and J calls and clone size; the DNA was used to work out D and trimming. The table shows over 250,000 clones, with less than 90% occurring only once. The CDR3 is made up of 15 amino acids. J was trimmed by 7 bases and V by 5 bases; bases with no gene match: 7. From germline, CDR1 is SGHAT and CDR2 FQNNGV. This TCR derives from a human donor in a cohort sampled during active COVID-19. Sequenced material: peripheral blood. V and J are TRBV11-2 and TRBJ1-6; TRBD1 aligns across 8 bases. CDR3 protein: CASSLQWTGNSPLHF. Written as DNA, the CDR3 is TGTGCCAGCAGCCTCCAATGGACAGGGAATTCACCCCTCCACTTT.